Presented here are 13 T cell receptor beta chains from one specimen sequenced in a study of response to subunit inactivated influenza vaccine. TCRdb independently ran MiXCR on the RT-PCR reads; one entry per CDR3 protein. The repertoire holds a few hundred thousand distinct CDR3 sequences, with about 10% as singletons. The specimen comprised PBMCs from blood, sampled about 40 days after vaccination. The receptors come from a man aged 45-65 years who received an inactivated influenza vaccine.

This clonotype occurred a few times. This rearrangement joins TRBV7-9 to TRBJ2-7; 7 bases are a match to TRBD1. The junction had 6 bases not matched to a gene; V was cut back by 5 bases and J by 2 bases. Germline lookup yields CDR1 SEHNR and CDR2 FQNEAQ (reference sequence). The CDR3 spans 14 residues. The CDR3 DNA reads TGTGCCAGCAGCCCCAGGGGGACCACCTACGAGCAGTACTTC. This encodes CASSPRGTTYEQYF.

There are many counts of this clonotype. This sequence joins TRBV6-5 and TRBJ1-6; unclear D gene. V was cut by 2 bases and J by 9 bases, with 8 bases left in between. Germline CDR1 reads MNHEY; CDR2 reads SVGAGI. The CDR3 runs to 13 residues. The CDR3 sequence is CASSYGGSSPLHF. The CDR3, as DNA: TGTGCCAGCAGTTACGGAGGAAGTTCACCCCTCCACTTT.

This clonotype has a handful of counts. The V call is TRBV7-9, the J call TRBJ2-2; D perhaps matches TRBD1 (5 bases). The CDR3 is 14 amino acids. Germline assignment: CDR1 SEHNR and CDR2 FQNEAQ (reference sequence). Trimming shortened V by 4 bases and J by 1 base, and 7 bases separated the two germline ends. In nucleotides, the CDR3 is TGTGCCAGCAGCTGGCAGGGGAACACCGGGGAGCTGTTTTTT. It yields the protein CASSWQGNTGELFF.

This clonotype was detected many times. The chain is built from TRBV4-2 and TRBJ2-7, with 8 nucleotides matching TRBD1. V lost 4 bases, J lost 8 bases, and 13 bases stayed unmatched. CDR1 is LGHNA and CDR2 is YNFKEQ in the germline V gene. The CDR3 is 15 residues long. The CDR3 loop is CASSPSSRDRPQQYF. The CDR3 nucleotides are TGTGCCAGCAGCCCCTCGTCTCGGGACAGGCCACAGCAGTACTTC.

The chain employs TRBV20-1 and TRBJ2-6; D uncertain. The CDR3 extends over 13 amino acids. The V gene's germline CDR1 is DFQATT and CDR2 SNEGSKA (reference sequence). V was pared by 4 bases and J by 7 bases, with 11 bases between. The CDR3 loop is CSATLSGANVLTF. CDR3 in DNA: TGCAGTGCTACCCTCAGTGGTGCCAACGTCCTGACTTTC.

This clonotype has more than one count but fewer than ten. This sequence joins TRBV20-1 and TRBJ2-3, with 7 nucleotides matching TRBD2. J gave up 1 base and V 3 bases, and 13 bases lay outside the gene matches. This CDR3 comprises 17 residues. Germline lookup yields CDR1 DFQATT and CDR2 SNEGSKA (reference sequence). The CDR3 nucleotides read TGCAGTGCTAGTGGCTTTGGGCGGGGGACCGGCACAGATACGCAGTATTTT. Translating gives CSASGFGRGTGTDTQYF.

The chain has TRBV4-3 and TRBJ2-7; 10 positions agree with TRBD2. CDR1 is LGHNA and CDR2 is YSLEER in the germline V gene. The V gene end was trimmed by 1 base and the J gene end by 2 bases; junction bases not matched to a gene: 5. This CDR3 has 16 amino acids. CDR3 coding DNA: TGCGCCAGCAGCCAAGCCCATAGCGGGGGGACCTACGAGCAGTACTTC. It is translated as CASSQAHSGGTYEQYF.

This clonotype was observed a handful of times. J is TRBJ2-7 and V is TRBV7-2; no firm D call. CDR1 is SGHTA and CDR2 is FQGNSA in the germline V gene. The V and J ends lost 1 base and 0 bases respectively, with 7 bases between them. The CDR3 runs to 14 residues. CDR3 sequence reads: CASSLDITSYEQYF. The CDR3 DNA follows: TGTGCCAGCAGCTTAGACATCACCTCCTACGAGCAGTACTTC.

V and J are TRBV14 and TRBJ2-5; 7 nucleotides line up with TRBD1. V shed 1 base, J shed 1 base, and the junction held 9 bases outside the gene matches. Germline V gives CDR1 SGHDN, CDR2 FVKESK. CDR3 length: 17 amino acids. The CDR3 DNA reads TGTGCCAGCAGCCAAGGACCTATGGGACAGACCCAAGAGACCCAGTACTTC. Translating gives CASSQGPMGQTQETQYF.

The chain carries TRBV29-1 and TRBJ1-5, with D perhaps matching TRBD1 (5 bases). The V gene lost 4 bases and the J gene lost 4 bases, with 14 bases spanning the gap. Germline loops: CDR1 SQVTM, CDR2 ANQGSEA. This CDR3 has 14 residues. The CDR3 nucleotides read TGCAGCGTTGCCTCAGGGTCCGGAAATCAGCCCCAGCATTTT. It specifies CSVASGSGNQPQHF.

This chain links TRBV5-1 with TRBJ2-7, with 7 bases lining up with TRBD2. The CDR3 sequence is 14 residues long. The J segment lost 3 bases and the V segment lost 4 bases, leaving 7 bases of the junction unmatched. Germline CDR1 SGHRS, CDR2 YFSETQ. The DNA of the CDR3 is TGCGCCAGCAGCAGCGACAGCGGGGACTACGAGCAGTACTTC. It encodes CASSSDSGDYEQYF.

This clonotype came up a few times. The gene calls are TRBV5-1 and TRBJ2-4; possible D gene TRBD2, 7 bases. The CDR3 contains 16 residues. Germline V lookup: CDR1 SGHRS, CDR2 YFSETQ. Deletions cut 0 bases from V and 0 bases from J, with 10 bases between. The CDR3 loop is CASSLEGGRAKNIQYF. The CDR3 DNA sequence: TGCGCCAGCAGCTTGGAGGGGGGGAGAGCCAAAAACATTCAGTACTTC.

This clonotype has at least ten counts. For the CDR3, the DNA is TGCAGCGTTGCATCGCAGGGGCCTAGCACCGGGGAGCTGTTTTTT. Amino acids: CSVASQGPSTGELFF. The chain joins TRBV29-1 to TRBJ2-2; TRBD1 is a possible D gene (6 bases). Germline V CDR1 and CDR2: SQVTM, ANQGSEA. V was shortened by 4 bases and J by 4 bases, with 16 bases between the two germline ends. The CDR3 contains 15 residues.